The 20 T cell receptor beta chains reported below all come from one sample, sequenced in a study of PD-L1 blockade in urothelial cancer. Regarding time point: peripheral blood 6 weeks after treatment start. Repertoires were generated with immunoSEQ multiplex PCR, while TCRdb's copy carries only in-frame clones and drops some. This table has about 45,000 clones, approximately 78% appearing once. Sequenced material: PBMCs, taken around atezolizumab (anti-PD-L1) treatment. The receptors were sampled from a man in his fifties or sixties with urothelial cancer.

The CDR3 is CASSLGQANTEAFF. The DNA for the CDR3 is TGTGCCAGCAGCTTGGGGCAGGCAAACACTGAAGCTTTCTTT. V usage is TRBV5-4 and J usage is TRBJ1-1; D is undetermined. The CDR3 covers 14 residues. Per germline, CDR1 SGHNT and CDR2 YYREEE (reference sequence). Trimming cost V 0 bases and J 2 bases, with 8 bases left between them. Looking up the rest from reference TRBV5-4 and TRBJ1-1 gives the full variable domain: ETGVTQSPTHLIKTRGQQVTLRCSSQSGHNTVSWYQQALGQGPQFIFQYYREEENGRGNFPPRFSGLQFPNYSSELNVNALELDDSALYLCASSLGQANTEAFFGQGTRLTVV.

The rearrangement joins TRBV28 to TRBJ1-5, with D uncertain. The V end was cut by 6 bases, the J end by 4 bases, with 13 bases between. CDR3 length: 14 residues. CDR1 MDHEN and CDR2 SYDVKM come from the germline V gene. CDR3 DNA: TGTGCCAGCAGGGAGGGCTGGGGAAATCAGCCCCAGCATTTT. Amino acids: CASREGWGNQPQHF.

The chain uses TRBV19 and TRBJ1-1; D remains ambiguous. Germline V gene data show CDR1 as LNHDA and CDR2 as SQIVND (reference sequence). The V gene lost 5 bases and the J gene lost 0 bases, with 13 bases spanning the gap. The CDR3 runs to 15 residues. DNA of the CDR3: TGTGCCAGTAGTCCGGGTTTCTTGATGAACACTGAAGCTTTCTTT. It is translated as CASSPGFLMNTEAFF.

The chain combines TRBV6-5 with TRBJ2-7, with D maybe TRBD2 (5 bases). The V gene lost 0 bases and the J gene lost 4 bases, with 7 bases spanning the gap. Germline values: CDR1 MNHEY, CDR2 SVGAGI. The CDR3 length is 13 residues. The CDR3 reads CASSYSGAYEQYF. CDR3 DNA: TGTGCCAGCAGTTACTCGGGAGCGTACGAGCAGTACTTC.

The CDR3 DNA follows: TGTGCCAGCAGTTATTCCAGGGGCACCGGGGAGCTGTTTTTT. This encodes CASSYSRGTGELFF. This sequence joins TRBV6-5 and TRBJ2-2, with TRBD1 as a possible D gene (6 bases). Germline values: CDR1 MNHEY, CDR2 SVGAGI. The CDR3 sequence is 14 residues long. V was trimmed by 3 bases and J by 4 bases, leaving 9 bases between them.

This clone was picked up one time. V and J are TRBV11-2 and TRBJ2-1; D unclear. V lost 7 bases and J 0 bases, leaving 13 bases between the germline ends. Germline CDR1 and CDR2: SGHAT and FQNNGV. There are 15 residues in the CDR3. CDR3 loop: CASTEDSNSYNEQFF. CDR3 DNA sequence: TGTGCCAGCACCGAGGATTCGAACTCCTACAATGAGCAGTTCTTC.

This chain joins TRBV7-6 and TRBJ2-3; 15 positions match TRBD2. Per the germline V gene, CDR1 is SGHVS and CDR2 is FNYEAQ. V shed 2 bases and J 8 bases; nucleotides not matched to a gene: 8. The CDR3 extends over 17 amino acids. Here the CDR3 DNA reads TGTGCCAGCAGCTTAACCCGGACTAGCGGGAGGGGGGGTACGCAGTATTTT. This translates into CASSLTRTSGRGGTQYF.

The chain links TRBV16 to TRBJ2-1; D is ambiguous. The ends were cut back, 2 bases at V and 0 bases at J, with 17 bases in the middle. From germline, CDR1 is KGHSY and CDR2 FQNENV. The CDR3 extends over 18 amino acids. CDR3 loop: CASSQRSAATLSYNEQFF. For the CDR3, the DNA is TGTGCCAGCAGCCAACGGTCCGCGGCGACCCTCTCCTACAATGAGCAGTTCTTC.

The chain carries TRBV11-2 and TRBJ1-3; D is ambiguous. Trimming took 5 bases from V and 3 from J, leaving 14 bases between them. The CDR3 has 15 residues. The V gene's germline CDR1 is SGHAT and CDR2 FQNNGV. CDR3 sequence reads: CASSPGWIGGNTIYF. The CDR3 region has the DNA TGTGCCAGCAGCCCAGGATGGATAGGTGGAAACACCATATATTTT.

This clone was seen only once. The gene calls are TRBV5-4 and TRBJ2-1; D is ambiguous. The V gene's germline CDR1 is SGHNT and CDR2 YYREEE (reference sequence). The CDR3 has 15 amino acids. Trimming cost V 4 bases and J 2 bases, with 13 bases left between them. The CDR3 nucleotides read TGTGCCAGCAGCGACGGGTCCCAAACCTACAATGAGCAGTTCTTC. Translation: CASSDGSQTYNEQFF. Full variable domain (outside the CDR3, taken from reference TRBV5-4 and TRBJ2-1): ETGVTQSPTHLIKTRGQQVTLRCSSQSGHNTVSWYQQALGQGPQFIFQYYREEENGRGNFPPRFSGLQFPNYSSELNVNALELDDSALYLCASSDGSQTYNEQFFGPGTRLTVL.

CDR3 region: CAWSVGSQEKLFF. For the CDR3, the DNA is TGTGCCTGGAGTGTTGGCTCCCAGGAAAAACTGTTTTTT. The chain employs TRBV30 and TRBJ1-4; unclear D gene. The CDR3 is made up of 13 amino acids. Trimming left V 0 bases short and J 8 bases short, with 10 bases between. The germline V gene encodes CDR1 GTSNPN and CDR2 SVGIG (reference sequence).

The CDR3 loop is CASTNGDRGYGYTF. Here the CDR3 DNA reads TGTGCCAGCACTAACGGGGACAGGGGATATGGCTACACCTTC. The chain couples TRBV6-1 to TRBJ1-2; TRBD1 matches 10 bases. Unmatched junction bases numbered 7, after V lost 7 bases and J lost 5 bases. Germline assignment: CDR1 MNHNS and CDR2 SASEGT. This CDR3 comprises 14 residues.

V gene TRBV6-1 combines with J gene TRBJ2-1; the match to TRBD1 covers 7 bases. CDR3 size: 12 residues. Germline V CDR1 and CDR2: MNHNS, SASEGT. Losses at the gene ends were 7 bases for V and 6 bases for J; bases not matched to a gene: 3. CDR3: CASTDRVNEQFF. The CDR3 DNA follows: TGTGCCAGCACCGACAGGGTCAATGAGCAGTTCTTC.

This sequence joins TRBV15 and TRBJ2-5; D might be TRBD1 (6 bases). Germline V gene sequence: CDR1 LNHNV, CDR2 YYDKDF (reference sequence). The CDR3 extends over 15 amino acids. V was pared by 2 bases and J by 7 bases, with 17 bases between. CDR3 sequence: CATSRLDRDIGTQYF. In nucleotides, the CDR3 is TGTGCCACCAGCAGATTAGATCGGGACATTGGGACCCAGTACTTC.

This chain links TRBV19 with TRBJ1-5, with 10 bases aligning to TRBD1. CDR3 length: 15 residues. Germline V gene sequence: CDR1 LNHDA, CDR2 SQIVND (reference sequence). Unmatched junction bases numbered 5, after V lost 5 bases and J lost 4 bases. The CDR3 spells CASSRGGQGNQPQHF. Written as DNA, the CDR3 is TGTGCCAGTAGTCGAGGGGGACAGGGGAATCAGCCCCAGCATTTT.

This chain joins TRBV7-9 and TRBJ1-4; weak D call: TRBD1 (5 bases). The CDR3 has 16 residues. V lost 1 base, J lost 3 bases, and 12 bases lay in between. CDR1 is SEHNR, CDR2 FQNEAQ, per germline (reference sequence). As DNA, the CDR3 is TGTGCCAGCAGCTTAGAAGTTCTGGGGCCTAATGAAAAACTGTTTTTT. Protein sequence: CASSLEVLGPNEKLFF.

The chain is built from TRBV6-4 and TRBJ2-2, with a weak D call TRBD2 (6 bases). Per germline, CDR1 MRHNA and CDR2 SNTAGT. V lost 6 bases and J lost 5, with 13 bases in between. The CDR3 has 14 residues. CDR3 bases: TGTGCCAGCAGCCCGACGGGGGAAACCGGGGAGCTGTTTTTT. Its protein is CASSPTGETGELFF.

The chain has TRBV4-1 and TRBJ2-5; maybe TRBD2 (5 bases). CDR3 length equals 14 residues. The V and J ends lost 3 bases and 1 base respectively, with 9 bases between them. Looked up from germline, CDR1 is MGHRA and CDR2 is YSYEKL. Here the CDR3 reads CASSHRTGQETQYF. CDR3 in DNA: TGCGCCAGCAGCCATCGGACTGGCCAAGAGACCCAGTACTTC.

The CDR3 here is CASSESWSGANVLTF. The CDR3 bases are TGTGCCAGCAGTGAATCATGGAGTGGGGCCAACGTCCTGACTTTC. This sequence joins TRBV6-1 and TRBJ2-6; D is unclear. V was clipped by 2 bases and J by 3 bases, with 8 bases between them. From germline, CDR1 is MNHNS and CDR2 SASEGT. The CDR3 is 15 amino acids.

This clone was seen only a few times. This chain joins TRBV11-2 and TRBJ2-3; 7 positions match TRBD1. The V gene end was trimmed by 3 bases and the J gene end by 2 bases; junction bases not matched to a gene: 5. CDR3 length equals 15 residues. From germline, CDR1 is SGHAT and CDR2 FQNNGV. The CDR3 reads CASSLRTGDTDTQYF. The CDR3 nucleotides are TGTGCCAGCAGCTTGCGGACAGGCGACACAGATACGCAGTATTTT.